This T cell receptor (beta chain) comes out of a study of human T cells and chemical hapten exposure. General observations from the study: Significantly more large CDR3 similarity clusters were formed by expanded TCRs than by controls.

Time point: patch test 3, about 24 weeks after DPC sensitization. Treatment defined: therapeutic diphenylcyclopropenone sensitization with weekly scalp DPC. Worth noting for this clonotype: What it binds is unknown.

This CDR3 spans 17 amino acids. V was pared by 2 bases and J by 0 bases, with 6 bases of the junction left unmatched. The germline V gene encodes CDR1 KGHSH and CDR2 LQKENI. TCRdb re-derived calls from the RACE reads in MiXCR, one entry per CDR3 protein. The table has more than 150,000 distinct CDR3 sequences, approximately 24% seen once. Sequences were derived from whole blood, sampled in connection with sensitization to the hapten diphenylcyclopropenone (DPC). The chain has TRBV18 and TRBJ2-2; 7 nucleotides match TRBD2. This sequence originates from a woman in her thirties or forties with alopecia areata. Some clones in this sample may be carry-over from other donors' samples. This CDR3 is CASSPIREGTNTGELFF. In DNA form, the CDR3 reads TGTGCCAGCTCACCAATTAGGGAGGGCACGAACACCGGGGAGCTGTTTTTT.